This T cell receptor beta chain was profiled in a study of regulatory T cells in long-lasting Graves disease. This clonotype was counted ten times or more. In germline, CDR1 is SGHRS, CDR2 YFSETQ. The CDR3 consists of 14 residues. Trimming shortened V by 2 bases and J by 8 bases, and 13 bases separated the two germline ends. In building TCR beta libraries, iRepertoire HTBI primers were used together with Arm-PCR of CDR3 regions. Using its own MiXCR run on the multiplex PCR reads, TCRdb lists one record per CDR3 protein. The sample includes 350,000 to 400,000 distinct CDR3 sequences, around 15% of them seen just once. Time point described: newly diagnosed GD, antithyroid drugs for less than 3 months. With RNA extracted from PBMCs as input, the TCR library was made.

The sequence came from a female donor with Graves disease. This sequence joins TRBV5-1 and TRBJ1-4; D gene ambiguous. The sequenced sample was peripheral blood mononuclear cells (PBMCs), obtained at new diagnosis, from a patient treated with antithyroid drugs. CDR3 sequence (DNA): TGCGCCAGCAGCTTATCCACAGCGAGGGAAAAACTGTTTTTT. As protein: CASSLSTAREKLFF.